These 27 T cell receptor beta chains were all obtained from the same sample, sequenced in a study of cytomegalovirus exposure and HLA in healthy donors. Amplification used 60 Vbeta primers and 13 Jbeta primers. Here immunoSEQ multiplex PCR was the method, and the copy in TCRdb shows in-frame clones only, minus some. The profile covers approximately 190,000 clones, with approximately 80% appearing a single time and around an eighth taken by the ten largest. Sequencing used PBMCs. The receptors originated from a young woman in good health and CMV-seropositive.

The chain employs TRBV10-3 and TRBJ2-5; 11 bases fit TRBD2. The germline V gene encodes CDR1 ENHRY and CDR2 SYGVKD. CDR3 length equals 16 residues. With 2 bases clipped from V and 5 bases from J, the junction kept 7 bases outside the gene matches. The CDR3 DNA is TGTGCCATCAGTGAGGCTAGCGGGGGGAGTGCTGAGACCCAGTACTTC. It codes for CAISEASGGSAETQYF.

The chain employs TRBV10-3 and TRBJ1-4, with no clear D. CDR1 is ENHRY, CDR2 SYGVKD, per germline. The V and J ends lost 3 bases and 0 bases respectively, with 17 bases between them. This CDR3 spans 18 amino acids. The CDR3 sequence: CAISETRHSPSTNEKLFF. The CDR3, as DNA: TGTGCCATCAGTGAAACCCGTCACTCGCCTTCAACTAATGAAAAACTGTTTTTT.

This chain connects TRBV7-9 to TRBJ2-7; D might be TRBD2 (6 bases). This CDR3 contains 14 residues. Between the trimmed V and J ends, which lost 6 bases and 4 bases, there was a span of 16 bases. Germline V gene data show CDR1 as SEHNR and CDR2 as FQNEAQ (reference sequence). This chain's CDR3 is CASSYPGTAYEQYF. The CDR3 DNA reads TGTGCCAGCAGTTACCCGGGGACTGCATACGAGCAGTACTTC.

The V gene is TRBV5-1, the J gene TRBJ2-3, with a tentative D call TRBD2 (5 bases). Germline V gene lookup returns CDR1 SGHRS and CDR2 YFSETQ. Deletions cut 1 base from V and 4 bases from J, with 10 bases between. There are 14 residues in the CDR3. As DNA, the CDR3 is TGCGCCAGCAGCTTGCCCGCCGGGGCAGATACGCAGTATTTT. It codes for CASSLPAGADTQYF.

The gene calls are TRBV6-5 and TRBJ1-5; TRBD1 matches 8 bases. This CDR3 is 15 amino acids long. Germline V lookup: CDR1 MNHEY, CDR2 SVGAGI. The trim removed 4 bases at V and 7 bases at J, leaving 9 bases unmatched. CDR3 amino acids: CASSSHGTGGQPQHF. CDR3 nucleotides: TGTGCCAGCAGTTCCCACGGGACAGGAGGACAGCCCCAGCATTTT.

As regards this clone: The sample contains more than one DNA sequence encoding this CDR3. The chain employs TRBV9 and TRBJ2-7, with TRBD2 identical over 10 bases. CDR1 is SGDLS and CDR2 is YYNGEE in the germline V gene. The ends lost 4 bases at V and 7 bases at J; junction bases unmatched: 14. This CDR3 spans 16 amino acids. The CDR3 here is CASSPVGTSVPWEQYF. The CDR3 DNA reads TGTGCCAGCAGCCCGGTAGGGACTAGCGTGCCTTGGGAGCAGTACTTC.

In its sample, this clone was seen once. The rearrangement joins TRBV11-3 to TRBJ2-7; 13 bases align to TRBD2. The germline gives CDR1 SGHNT, CDR2 YENEEA. CDR3 size: 15 residues. Trimming removed 1 base from V and 7 bases from J; junction bases left unmatched: 4. In nucleotides, the CDR3 is TGTGCCAGCAGCTTAGGGCCGGGACTAGCGGGGGAGCAGTACTTC. Amino acid sequence: CASSLGPGLAGEQYF.

The rearrangement joins TRBV19 to TRBJ1-5; D remains ambiguous. Trimming pared 3 bases from V and 0 bases from J, leaving 9 bases between. The germline V gene has CDR1 LNHDA and CDR2 SQIVND (reference sequence). There are 15 residues in the CDR3. The CDR3 DNA is TGTGCCAGTAGTATGGGAGATTATAGCAATCAGCCCCAGCATTTT. Its translation: CASSMGDYSNQPQHF.

This chain joins TRBV5-1 and TRBJ2-1, with 8 bases fitting TRBD2. The CDR3 totals 16 residues. Germline V gene sequence: CDR1 SGHRS, CDR2 YFSETQ. The junction had 9 bases not matched to a gene; V was cut back by 0 bases and J by 7 bases. CDR3 loop: CASSLVLSGSKNEQFF. The CDR3 coding sequence is TGCGCCAGCAGCTTGGTTTTAAGCGGGAGCAAAAATGAGCAGTTCTTC.

The J gene is TRBJ1-1, the V gene TRBV19; perhaps TRBD1 as D (5 bases). CDR1 is LNHDA and CDR2 is SQIVND in the germline V gene (reference sequence). CDR3 length: 14 amino acids. V lost 6 bases to trimming and J lost 3 bases, with 14 bases between them. CDR3 bases: TGTGCCAGTAGAGGGACTTTATGGGACACTGAAGCTTTCTTT. Translated: CASRGTLWDTEAFF.

The V gene is TRBV30, the J gene TRBJ1-4, with D possibly being TRBD1 (5 bases). The V end was cut by 3 bases, the J end by 8 bases, with 13 bases between. Germline lookup yields CDR1 GTSNPN and CDR2 SVGIG (reference sequence). This CDR3 has 13 residues. CDR3 in DNA: TGTGCCTGGAGCAGGGATAGTAGAGAAAAACTGTTTTTT. This sequence encodes CAWSRDSREKLFF.

The chain couples TRBV5-6 to TRBJ2-7, with TRBD1 identical over 7 bases. Per germline, CDR1 SGHDT and CDR2 YYEEEE. The CDR3 loop spans 15 amino acids. Losses at the gene ends were 4 bases for V and 3 bases for J; bases not matched to a gene: 10. This CDR3 reads CASSVVDRAHYEQYF. CDR3 DNA sequence: TGTGCCAGCAGCGTCGTCGACAGGGCCCACTACGAGCAGTACTTC. The entire variable domain, with the rest obtained from reference TRBV5-6 and TRBJ2-7, is as follows: DAGVTQSPTHLIKTRGQQVTLRCSPKSGHDTVSWYQQALGQGPQFIFQYYEEEERQRGNFPDRFSGHQFPNYSSELNVNALLLGDSALYLCASSVVDRAHYEQYFGPGTRLTVT.

This chain joins TRBV29-1 and TRBJ2-7, with 10 bases that match TRBD1. The CDR3 spans 14 residues. Germline V gives CDR1 SQVTM, CDR2 ANQGSEA. V shed 1 base and J 7 bases; nucleotides not matched to a gene: 7. The CDR3 region has the DNA TGCAGCGTTGAAGGGGACAGGGGCAATCGGGAGCAGTACTTC. Amino acids: CSVEGDRGNREQYF.

This clone appeared a few times. The chain carries TRBV5-1 and TRBJ1-2; D gene unclear. Germline values: CDR1 SGHRS, CDR2 YFSETQ. There are 14 residues in the CDR3. V gave up 0 bases and J gave up 1 base, with 7 bases separating them. The CDR3 region is CASSLGTSNYGYTF. CDR3 bases: TGCGCCAGCAGCTTGGGTACCAGTAACTATGGCTACACCTTC.

The V call is TRBV11-3, the J call TRBJ2-1; 8 bases fit TRBD1. This CDR3 comprises 16 residues. CDR1 and CDR2 (germline): SGHNT, YENEEA. Unmatched junction bases numbered 4, after V lost 3 bases and J lost 0 bases. CDR3 residues: CASSFQQGVSYNEQFF. CDR3 nucleotides: TGTGCCAGCAGCTTTCAACAGGGGGTCTCCTACAATGAGCAGTTCTTC.

The chain links TRBV19 to TRBJ2-1; 10 nucleotides align to TRBD2. With V trimmed by 4 bases and J by 8 bases, 11 bases remained unmatched. From germline, CDR1 is LNHDA and CDR2 SQIVND (reference sequence). This CDR3 comprises 16 residues. The CDR3 loop is CASSKSSGSDQDEQFF. As DNA, the CDR3 is TGTGCCAGTAGTAAATCTAGCGGGAGTGATCAGGATGAGCAGTTCTTC.

This clone occurred a few times. The chain uses TRBV30 and TRBJ2-7; possibly TRBD1 for D (5 bases). The germline V gene encodes CDR1 GTSNPN and CDR2 SVGIG (reference sequence). This CDR3 has 12 residues. The V end lost 0 bases, the J end lost 9 bases, and 12 bases lay between the germline ends. The CDR3 sequence: CAWSVLGARQYF. The CDR3 nucleotides read TGTGCCTGGAGTGTACTTGGGGCCCGGCAGTACTTC.

This chain links TRBV30 with TRBJ2-3; 8 positions agree with TRBD2. The germline gives CDR1 GTSNPN, CDR2 SVGIG (reference sequence). Trimming cost V 6 bases and J 3 bases; bases outside gene matches: 20. The CDR3 spans 18 residues. The CDR3 here is CACAGGALEGSETDTQYF. The CDR3 DNA is TGTGCCTGTGCCGGGGGGGCGCTGGAGGGATCTGAGACAGATACGCAGTATTTT.

The chain's CDR3 is CATSRDREDQPQHF. The CDR3 nucleotides read TGTGCCACCAGCAGAGACAGGGAGGATCAGCCCCAGCATTTT. This chain connects TRBV15 to TRBJ1-5, with D possibly being TRBD1 (5 bases). This CDR3 spans 14 amino acids. Deletions cut 0 bases from V and 5 bases from J, with 8 bases between. Germline CDR1 reads LNHNV; CDR2 reads YYDKDF (reference sequence). Together with reference TRBV15 and TRBJ1-5, the CDR3 gives the full variable domain: DAMVIQNPRYQVTQFGKPVTLSCSQTLNHNVMYWYQQKSSQAPKLLFHYYDKDFNNEADTPDNFQSRRPNTSFCFLDIRSPGLGDTAMYLCATSRDREDQPQHFGDGTRLSIL.

This chain links TRBV30 with TRBJ2-2; 9 bases map to TRBD2. The junction had 8 bases not matched to a gene; V was cut back by 2 bases and J by 7 bases. This CDR3 has 15 amino acids. Germline-derived CDR1 and CDR2 are GTSNPN and SVGIG (reference sequence). CDR3 in DNA: TGTGCCTGGAGTATTGGCGGGGGGGCTCTCGGGGAGCTGTTTTTT. This encodes CAWSIGGGALGELFF.

In nucleotides, the CDR3 is TGTGCCAGCAGCTCGCGGGGAGGCAATGAGCAGTTCTTC. This codes for CASSSRGGNEQFF. V is TRBV11-3 and J is TRBJ2-1; a possible D gene is TRBD2 (6 bases). V lost 4 bases to trimming and J lost 6 bases, with 10 bases between them. In germline, CDR1 is SGHNT, CDR2 YENEEA. The CDR3 runs 13 residues.

This clone was counted between two and nine times. The chain recombines TRBV6-6 with TRBJ2-7; possibly TRBD1 for D (6 bases). This CDR3 contains 13 residues. The V gene lost 5 bases and the J gene lost 1 base, with 9 bases spanning the gap. Germline V lookup: CDR1 MNHNY, CDR2 SVGAGI (reference sequence). CDR3: CASSHDRSYEQYF. CDR3 nucleotide sequence: TGTGCCAGCAGTCATGACAGGTCCTACGAGCAGTACTTC.

The chain links TRBV7-9 to TRBJ2-7; the D gene is possibly TRBD1 (5 bases). This CDR3 contains 13 residues. Trimming cost V 5 bases and J 2 bases, with 10 bases left between them. Germline loops: CDR1 SEHNR, CDR2 FQNEAQ (reference sequence). In nucleotides, the CDR3 is TGTGCCAGCAGCCAAGACAGCACCTACGAGCAGTACTTC. Translated: CASSQDSTYEQYF.

The chain uses TRBV5-1 and TRBJ1-4; 8 positions match TRBD1. Trimming took 5 bases from V and 8 from J; bases not matched to a gene: 5. Germline V gene data show CDR1 as SGHRS and CDR2 as YFSETQ. This CDR3 region has 13 residues. The CDR3 region is CASRMAGGEKLFF. The CDR3 DNA sequence: TGCGCCAGCAGAATGGCAGGGGGCGAAAAACTGTTTTTT.

This chain uses TRBV6-1 with TRBJ2-7; TRBD1 agrees at 9 bases. The V segment lost 1 base and the J segment 2 bases; nucleotides outside the gene matches: 6. CDR1 MNHNS and CDR2 SASEGT come from the germline V gene. There are 16 residues in the CDR3. The CDR3 coding sequence is TGTGCCAGCAGTGAAGGGGGACAGGGCCACCCCTACGAGCAGTACTTC. This sequence encodes CASSEGGQGHPYEQYF.

This clone was seen once. The chain links TRBV28 to TRBJ2-7; 7 bases map to TRBD1. The length of the CDR3 is 14 residues. V lost 3 bases, J lost 2 bases, and 4 bases stayed unmatched. CDR1 and CDR2 (germline): MDHEN, SYDVKM. CDR3 bases: TGTGCCAGCAGTTTCGGGACAGCTACCTACGAGCAGTACTTC. It is translated as CASSFGTATYEQYF.

The rearrangement joins TRBV11-2 to TRBJ1-6, with a tentative D call TRBD1 (5 bases). This CDR3 contains 13 residues. Germline assignment: CDR1 SGHAT and CDR2 FQNNGV. V was trimmed by 7 bases and J by 8 bases, leaving 12 bases between them. CDR3 protein: CASTPNRHSPLHF. CDR3 bases: TGTGCCAGCACCCCAAACAGGCATTCACCCCTCCACTTT. The variable domain in full, completed from reference TRBV11-2 and TRBJ1-6, reads EAGVAQSPRYKIIEKRQSVAFWCNPISGHATLYWYQQILGQGPKLLIQFQNNGVVDDSQLPKDRFSAERLKGVDSTLKIQPAKLEDSAVYLCASTPNRHSPLHFGNGTRLTVT.